These 25 T cell receptor beta chains originate from one sample sequenced in a study of CD8+ T cells in alopecia areata. This sample's treatment: oral pan-JAK inhibitor, 5-10 mg twice daily. The authors extracted RNA and reverse transcribed it into cDNA as the sequencing template. Data came from immunoSEQ multiplex PCR; TCRdb stores just in-frame clones and leaves some out. This sample yields about 210,000 clones, of which about 40% are seen a single time; about 2.4% belongs to the top ten. Sequenced material: CD4+ T cells sorted from blood, taken at roughly week 36, from a patient treated with tofacitinib. Receptor source: a human donor with alopecia areata.

This chain joins TRBV18 and TRBJ2-1; 8 bases match TRBD2. Trimming at V came to 0 bases and at J to 6 bases, leaving 7 bases not matched to a gene. The CDR3 covers 16 residues. Germline CDR1 KGHSH, CDR2 LQKENI. CDR3 sequence (DNA): TGTGCCAGCTCACCACCAACCGGGAGGGCCCTCAATGAGCAGTTCTTC. This translates into CASSPPTGRALNEQFF.

V usage is TRBV28 and J usage is TRBJ2-7; TRBD2 might be the D (5 bases). In germline, CDR1 is MDHEN, CDR2 SYDVKM. The CDR3 consists of 14 residues. The V and J ends lost 2 bases and 1 base respectively, with 9 bases between them. DNA of the CDR3: TGTGCCAGCAGTTTAGGCGGGCTGTCCTACGAGCAGTACTTC. The encoded protein is CASSLGGLSYEQYF.

The V and J genes are TRBV30 and TRBJ2-2; a weak D match, TRBD2 (5 bases). Germline assignment: CDR1 GTSNPN and CDR2 SVGIG (reference sequence). This CDR3 contains 15 residues. Trimming pared 4 bases from V and 0 bases from J, leaving 12 bases between. The CDR3: CAWTASGTNTGELFF. As DNA, the CDR3 is TGTGCCTGGACCGCGAGCGGAACGAACACCGGGGAGCTGTTTTTT.

The chain couples TRBV27 to TRBJ1-2, with 7 bases that match TRBD1. Trimming cost V 3 bases and J 8 bases; bases outside gene matches: 6. From germline, CDR1 is MNHEY and CDR2 SMNVEV (reference sequence). The CDR3 sequence is 13 residues long. CDR3 loop: CASSFRDSRGYTF. CDR3 sequence (DNA): TGTGCCAGCAGTTTTCGGGACAGTCGAGGCTACACCTTC.

This clone was seen only a few times. This chain joins TRBV29-1 and TRBJ2-5; TRBD1 aligns across 7 bases. Germline assignment: CDR1 SQVTM and CDR2 ANQGSEA. The CDR3 is 14 residues long. V was clipped by 4 bases and J by 7 bases; unmatched bases: 12. The CDR3 region is CSVGPTTGRTTQYF. The CDR3 region has the DNA TGCAGCGTTGGACCCACGACAGGGAGAACGACCCAGTACTTC.

The gene calls are TRBV30 and TRBJ2-7; 7 bases align to TRBD1. Germline V CDR1 and CDR2: GTSNPN, SVGIG (reference sequence). This CDR3 contains 12 residues. Germline trimming cut 7 bases from V and 1 base from J; bases unmatched to any gene: 4. The CDR3 DNA sequence: TGTGCCTTAAGGGGGCAGTCCTACGAGCAGTACTTC. Translated, it gives CALRGQSYEQYF.

There are a few counts of this clone. V is TRBV30 and J is TRBJ1-5; tentatively, D is TRBD1 (6 bases). The CDR3 contains 13 residues. Between the trimmed V and J ends, which lost 2 bases and 6 bases, there was a span of 11 bases. The germline CDR1 and CDR2 sequences are GTSNPN and SVGIG (reference sequence). The CDR3 DNA sequence: TGTGCCTGGAGTCCAGGGGCGGGTCAGCCCCAGCATTTT. This sequence encodes CAWSPGAGQPQHF.

This clone was counted a few times. The genes are TRBV14 and TRBJ2-6; 9 bases fit TRBD1. CDR3 length: 18 residues. From germline, CDR1 is SGHDN and CDR2 FVKESK. V gave up 1 base and J gave up 4 bases; unmatched junction bases: 8. The DNA of the CDR3 is TGTGCCAGCAGCCAAGTTGGGACAGGGCGGGCCGGGGCCAACGTCCTGACTTTC. Protein: CASSQVGTGRAGANVLTF.

The CDR3 here is CASSFGTPPTKQYF. The CDR3 coding sequence is TGTGCCAGCAGCTTCGGGACTCCTCCTACGAAGCAGTACTTC. The chain is built from TRBV7-2 and TRBJ2-7, with a weak D call TRBD2 (6 bases). The CDR3 is 14 residues long. The V gene's germline CDR1 is SGHTA and CDR2 FQGNSA. V was shortened by 3 bases and J by 8 bases, with 17 bases between the two germline ends.

This clone was counted between two and nine times. This chain joins TRBV30 and TRBJ1-1; D gene uncertain. The CDR3 is made up of 11 amino acids. Germline lookup yields CDR1 GTSNPN and CDR2 SVGIG (reference sequence). Trimming removed 6 bases at V and 11 bases at J, with 16 bases between. The CDR3 region is CACLMGGRAFF. CDR3 sequence (DNA): TGTGCCTGCCTTATGGGCGGGCGGGCTTTCTTT. The variable domain in full, with the rest retrieved from reference TRBV30 and TRBJ1-1, is SQTIHQWPATLVQPVGSPLSLECTVEGTSNPNLYWYRQAAGRGLQLLFYSVGIGQISSEVPQNLSASRPQDRQFILSSKKLLLSDSGFYLCACLMGGRAFFGQGTRLTVV.

CDR3 in amino acids: CASSVGLATDTQYF. In DNA, the CDR3 is TGTGCCAGCAGCGTGGGACTAGCTACAGATACGCAGTATTTT. This rearrangement joins TRBV9 to TRBJ2-3, with 9 bases lining up with TRBD2. The CDR3 loop spans 14 amino acids. Germline lookup yields CDR1 SGDLS and CDR2 YYNGEE. V gave up 2 bases and J gave up 3 bases; unmatched junction bases: 1.

This clone showed up just a few times. The chain links TRBV7-9 to TRBJ1-1; maybe TRBD1 (6 bases). From germline, CDR1 is SEHNR and CDR2 FQNEAQ (reference sequence). This CDR3 spans 13 amino acids. The ends were cut back, 5 bases at V and 11 bases at J, with 18 bases in the middle. The CDR3 DNA sequence: TGTGCCAGCAGCCCCTTCGTAACAGGGATGGCTTTCTTT. It encodes CASSPFVTGMAFF.

The chain combines TRBV11-2 with TRBJ2-4; no clear D. This CDR3 comprises 11 residues. V was cut by 2 bases and J by 8 bases, with 4 bases left in between. CDR1 is SGHAT and CDR2 is FQNNGV in the germline V gene. CDR3 in DNA: TGTGCCAGCAGCTTAAAGGACATTCAGTACTTC. Amino acid sequence: CASSLKDIQYF.

This clone turned up a few times. The chain uses TRBV5-1 and TRBJ1-1, with a tentative D call TRBD1 (5 bases). V lost 0 bases to trimming and J lost 0 bases, with 6 bases between them. This CDR3 contains 14 residues. CDR1 and CDR2 from the germline V gene are SGHRS and YFSETQ. In nucleotides, the CDR3 is TGCGCCAGCAGCTTGGGAGGGGTGAACACTGAAGCTTTCTTT. Protein product: CASSLGGVNTEAFF. Variable domain in full (rest from reference TRBV5-1 and TRBJ1-1): KAGVTQTPRYLIKTRGQQVTLSCSPISGHRSVSWYQQTPGQGLQFLFEYFSETQRNKGNFPGRFSGRQFSNSRSEMNVSTLELGDSALYLCASSLGGVNTEAFFGQGTRLTVV.

In this sample, this clone turned up a few times. This chain connects TRBV29-1 to TRBJ2-5; 8 positions agree with TRBD1. Trimming at V came to 7 bases and at J to 4 bases, leaving 8 bases not matched to a gene. Germline lookup yields CDR1 SQVTM and CDR2 ANQGSEA. CDR3 length equals 13 residues. This CDR3 reads CSGNRGARETQYF. The CDR3, as DNA: TGCAGCGGGAACAGGGGGGCCAGAGAGACCCAGTACTTC.

As to this clone: One junction end disagrees with the germline gene, perhaps due to a read error. The chain carries TRBV7-9 and TRBJ2-7, with D possibly being TRBD1 or TRBD2 (5 bases each). The CDR3 has 11 amino acids. Germline CDR1 is SEHNR and CDR2 is FQNEAQ (reference sequence). CDR3 nucleotides: TGTGCCAGCAGCTCACCGGGACCACCCGACTTC. This encodes CASSSPGPPDF.

This clone was observed a handful of times. The chain recombines TRBV30 with TRBJ2-1; D remains ambiguous. The CDR3 loop spans 14 amino acids. Trimming took 2 bases from V and 0 from J, leaving 8 bases between them. Germline CDR1 GTSNPN, CDR2 SVGIG (reference sequence). CDR3 nucleotides: TGTGCCTGGAGTCCCCGGAGCTCCTACAATGAGCAGTTCTTC. The encoded protein is CAWSPRSSYNEQFF.

This clone occurred a few times. This chain links TRBV5-6 with TRBJ2-5, with 15 bases that match TRBD2. The CDR3 spans 16 residues. V lost 3 bases and J lost 4; bases outside the gene matches: 4. From germline, CDR1 is SGHDT and CDR2 YYEEEE. CDR3 DNA: TGTGCCAGCAGCTCAGGACTAGCGGGAGGGTCAGAGACCCAGTACTTC. The encoded protein is CASSSGLAGGSETQYF.

CDR3 in DNA: TGTGCCTGGTTATCGAGAACCGATGGCTACACCTTC. Its protein product is CAWLSRTDGYTF. This chain connects TRBV30 to TRBJ1-2; D unresolved. V was shortened by 5 bases and J by 6 bases, with 13 bases between the two germline ends. The CDR3 is made up of 12 amino acids. Per the germline V gene, CDR1 is GTSNPN and CDR2 is SVGIG (reference sequence).

The chain uses TRBV7-9 and TRBJ1-1; 7 positions match TRBD1. Germline lookup yields CDR1 SEHNR and CDR2 FQNEAQ (reference sequence). CDR3 length: 14 residues. After removal of 6 bases from V and 8 bases from J, the junction contained 12 bases not matched to a gene. DNA for the CDR3: TGTGCCAGCAGTCCCAAGGGGGCTGGGGCAGAAGCTTTCTTT. Encoded protein: CASSPKGAGAEAFF.

This chain connects TRBV5-6 to TRBJ1-1, with D unresolved. The CDR3 covers 13 residues. Trimming pared 6 bases from V and 6 bases from J, leaving 15 bases between. In germline, CDR1 is SGHDT, CDR2 YYEEEE. DNA for the CDR3: TGTGCCAGCACCCTCTTTGGGAGGGCTGAAGCTTTCTTT. Translated, it gives CASTLFGRAEAFF.

Regarding this clone: Mismatch with germline at one junction end may stem from a read error. The rearrangement joins TRBV7-7 to TRBJ2-1, with unresolved D. This CDR3 spans 14 amino acids. Germline V CDR1 and CDR2: SSHAT, FNYEAQ (reference sequence). The CDR3, as DNA: TGTGCTAGCAGCTTACTTGGAAGCACCAATGAGCAGTTCTTC. It yields the protein CASSLLGSTNEQFF.

On this clone: The sample contains more than one DNA sequence encoding this CDR3. The CDR3 DNA follows: TGTGCCAGCAGTTTATCGCCACGACTTAGCTATGGCTACACCTTC. The encoded protein is CASSLSPRLSYGYTF. The chain joins TRBV27 to TRBJ1-2; D is unresolved. The V end lost 0 bases, the J end lost 4 bases, and 12 bases lay between the germline ends. The CDR3 covers 15 residues. Germline V gene data show CDR1 as MNHEY and CDR2 as SMNVEV (reference sequence).

This clone was seen a handful of times. Written as DNA, the CDR3 is TGCAGCGTTGAAGATTTCGGCGGGAGGGCCGGCACAGATACGCAGTATTTT. Encoded protein: CSVEDFGGRAGTDTQYF. V is TRBV29-1 and J is TRBJ2-3; 9 bases agree with TRBD2. The V segment lost 0 bases and the J segment 1 base; nucleotides outside the gene matches: 8. This CDR3 is built from 17 residues. Germline CDR1 and CDR2: SQVTM and ANQGSEA.

The V gene is TRBV7-2, the J gene TRBJ2-7, with TRBD2 matching over 9 bases. Germline V lookup: CDR1 SGHTA, CDR2 FQGNSA. The CDR3 contains 15 residues. J was trimmed by 4 bases and V by 4 bases; bases with no gene match: 8. This chain's CDR3 is CASSYTGLAGYEQYF. The CDR3 region has the DNA TGTGCCAGCAGCTATACTGGGCTAGCGGGGTACGAGCAGTACTTC.